This T cell receptor beta chain was identified during a study of PD-1 blockade in mismatch repair-deficient tumors. Study summary: Enrolled about 2012-2016, patients had progressing, pretreated mismatch repair-deficient cancers of around twelve types.

A word on this clone: What it binds is unknown.

PCR or immunohistochemistry showed mismatch repair deficiency in every enrolled patient. Produced via immunoSEQ multiplex PCR; TCRdb's table is partial and in-frame only. The table shows about 100,000 clones, with 82% occurring only once. V lost 3 bases, J lost 6 bases, and 10 bases lay in between. The germline gives CDR1 SGHDT, CDR2 YYEEEE. The CDR3 length is 12 residues. Findings and caveats of the study: After pembrolizumab, tumor-resident clones rose rapidly, then generally contracted before radiologic responses.

This TCR was sampled from an adult with mismatch repair-deficient cancer. The J gene is TRBJ2-7, the V gene TRBV5-6; TRBD1 is a possible D gene (5 bases). The input for sequencing was peripheral blood, taken approximately 35 weeks after starting pembrolizumab. CDR3: CASSYQGSEQYF. The CDR3 DNA follows: TGTGCCAGCAGCTACCAGGGTTCCGAGCAGTACTTC.